Each of the 24 T cell receptor beta chains below was sequenced from the same sample in a study of blood T cell repertoires in COVID-19. The assay was immunoSEQ multiplex PCR, and TCRdb's table has in-frame clones only and misses some. The top ten hold 8% to 9.5% of the sample, which has 490,000 or so clones, 70% to 90% seen once. The sequencing sample was made of PBMCs or T cells enriched from blood (not recorded which). These receptor sequences come from a woman aged 55-70 years who had recovered from COVID-19.

The rearrangement links TRBV7-9 to TRBJ1-1, with 7 positions matching TRBD1. The CDR3 spans 14 residues. Germline V gives CDR1 SEHNR, CDR2 FQNEAQ (reference sequence). V lost 5 bases to trimming and J lost 4 bases; unmatched junction nucleotides: 7. In DNA, the CDR3 is TGTGCCAGCAGCCTAACAGGGGCGGCCACTGAAGCTTTCTTT. Encoded protein: CASSLTGAATEAFF.

This clone was found once. The chain employs TRBV7-2 and TRBJ2-3; TRBD2 matches at 8 bases. Germline CDR1 SGHTA, CDR2 FQGNSA. The CDR3 loop spans 14 amino acids. Trimming removed 5 bases from V and 1 base from J; junction bases left unmatched: 2. The DNA of the CDR3 is TGTGCCAGCAGCGCCGGGGGGGGCACAGATACGCAGTATTTT. Encoded protein: CASSAGGGTDTQYF.

The V gene is TRBV12-5, the J gene TRBJ1-1, with TRBD1 matching 7 bases. The CDR3 contains 16 residues. V shed 1 base, J shed 1 base, and the junction held 6 bases outside the gene matches. Germline assignment: CDR1 LGHNT and CDR2 FRNRAP. CDR3 sequence reads: CASGLANRGSNTEAFF. For the CDR3, the DNA is TGTGCTAGTGGTTTGGCGAACAGGGGATCGAACACTGAAGCTTTCTTT. Together with reference TRBV12-5 and TRBJ1-1, the CDR3 gives the full variable domain: DARVTQTPRHKVTEMGQEVTMRCQPILGHNTVFWYRQTMMQGLELLAYFRNRAPLDDSGMPKDRFSAEMPDATLATLKIQPSEPRDSAVYFCASGLANRGSNTEAFFGQGTRLTVV.

There are a few counts of this clone. The chain is built from TRBV7-9 and TRBJ1-2, with 12 positions matching TRBD1. J gave up 8 bases and V 3 bases, and 4 bases lay outside the gene matches. The CDR3 consists of 14 residues. Germline loops: CDR1 SEHNR, CDR2 FQNEAQ (reference sequence). The DNA of the CDR3 is TGTGCCAGCAGCTTGACCGGGACAGGGGGCGGCTACACCTTC. Amino acids: CASSLTGTGGGYTF. The whole variable domain, remainder taken from reference TRBV7-9 and TRBJ1-2, is DTGVSQNPRHKITKRGQNVTFRCDPISEHNRLYWYRQTLGQGPEFLTYFQNEAQLEKSRLLSDRFSAERPKGSFSTLEIQRTEQGDSAMYLCASSLTGTGGGYTFGSGTRLTVV.

J is TRBJ1-4 and V is TRBV7-9; tentative D call: TRBD1 (5 bases). Trimming took off 1 base at V and 8 bases at J, with 14 bases between the two ends. The germline CDR1 and CDR2 sequences are SEHNR and FQNEAQ (reference sequence). The CDR3 is 15 amino acids. The chain's CDR3 is CASSLGQGFFEKLFF. Written as DNA, the CDR3 is TGTGCCAGCAGCTTAGGGCAGGGTTTTTTCGAAAAACTGTTTTTT.

The chain is built from TRBV24-1 and TRBJ1-3; tentative D call: TRBD1 (6 bases). Looked up from germline, CDR1 is KGHDR and CDR2 is SFDVKD. V was pared by 9 bases and J by 2 bases, with 7 bases between. The CDR3 has 12 amino acids. This CDR3 reads CATAGAGNTIYF. The CDR3 nucleotides are TGTGCCACCGCAGGGGCTGGAAACACCATATATTTT.

The gene calls are TRBV29-1 and TRBJ1-1, with 7 positions matching TRBD1. CDR3 length: 12 amino acids. Germline lookup yields CDR1 SQVTM and CDR2 ANQGSEA. Germline trimming cut 4 bases from V and 11 bases from J; bases unmatched to any gene: 10. The CDR3 sequence is CSVGSTGARAFF. CDR3 bases: TGCAGCGTTGGGTCCACAGGGGCTAGGGCTTTCTTT.

V usage is TRBV5-1 and J usage is TRBJ2-7; 7 nucleotides agree with TRBD1. CDR1 and CDR2 from the germline V gene are SGHRS and YFSETQ. This CDR3 is 13 amino acids long. J was trimmed by 6 bases and V by 5 bases; bases with no gene match: 8. DNA for the CDR3: TGCGCCAGCAGATCGAGGACAGGCCCCGAGCAGTACTTC. It specifies CASRSRTGPEQYF.

The chain couples TRBV24-1 to TRBJ2-6; 9 nucleotides align to TRBD1. V lost 9 bases, J lost 2 bases, and 10 bases stayed unmatched. This CDR3 is 17 amino acids long. The germline gives CDR1 KGHDR, CDR2 SFDVKD. The CDR3 sequence: CATGPTGGFAGANVLTF. Written as DNA, the CDR3 is TGTGCCACCGGCCCGACAGGGGGGTTCGCTGGGGCCAACGTCCTGACTTTC.

This chain links TRBV6-2 or TRBV6-3 with TRBJ2-7; TRBD1 agrees at 7 bases. V lost 4 bases, J lost 3 bases, and 6 bases stayed unmatched. CDR3 length: 14 amino acids. The germline V gene has CDR1 MNHEY and CDR2 SVGEGT. This chain's CDR3 is CASSFGQVDYEQYV. Written as DNA, the CDR3 is TGTGCCAGCAGTTTCGGACAGGTGGACTACGAGCAGTACGTC.

The DNA of the CDR3 is TGTGCCAGCACCGACCGGGACAGGGGCGAGCAGTACTTC. Its translation is CASTDRDRGEQYF. The chain joins TRBV9 to TRBJ2-7, with 10 nucleotides matching TRBD1. The V segment lost 6 bases and the J segment 6 bases; nucleotides outside the gene matches: 6. The CDR3 consists of 13 residues. CDR1 is SGDLS and CDR2 is YYNGEE in the germline V gene.

V usage is TRBV7-9 and J usage is TRBJ2-2, with TRBD1 identical over 8 bases. Germline V gives CDR1 SEHNR, CDR2 FQNEAQ (reference sequence). The CDR3 has 16 amino acids. With V trimmed by 5 bases and J by 0 bases, 5 bases remained unmatched. In DNA form, the CDR3 reads TGTGCCAGCAGCGAGACAGGGGCCGCGAACACCGGGGAGCTGTTTTTT. Translated: CASSETGAANTGELFF.

V usage is TRBV6-5 and J usage is TRBJ1-2; 7 bases match TRBD1. Trimming cost V 7 bases and J 4 bases; bases outside gene matches: 12. CDR3 length equals 15 residues. CDR1 MNHEY and CDR2 SVGAGI come from the germline V gene. The CDR3 here is CASTRGGQTSYGYTF. CDR3 DNA sequence: TGTGCCAGCACTCGAGGGGGACAGACCTCCTATGGCTACACCTTC.

The chain joins TRBV7-8 to TRBJ2-3; 7 positions agree with TRBD1. CDR1 SGHVS and CDR2 FQNEAQ come from the germline V gene. CDR3 length: 17 residues. The V gene end was trimmed by 5 bases and the J gene end by 0 bases; junction bases not matched to a gene: 11. The CDR3 sequence: CASSRQGAGLSTDTQYF. CDR3 nucleotides: TGTGCCAGCAGCAGACAGGGTGCGGGCCTGAGCACAGATACGCAGTATTTT. Variable domain in full (rest from reference TRBV7-8 and TRBJ2-3): GAGVSQSPRYKVAKRGQDVALRCDPISGHVSLFWYQQALGQGPEFLTYFQNEAQLDKSGLPSDRFFAERPEGSVSTLKIQRTQQEDSAVYLCASSRQGAGLSTDTQYFGPGTRLTVL.

In DNA form, the CDR3 reads TGTGCCAGCAGTTCCCCCTCAACTAATGAAAAACTGTTTTTT. The encoded protein is CASSSPSTNEKLFF. This sequence joins TRBV6-2 or TRBV6-3 and TRBJ1-4; D gene unclear. CDR1 is MNHEY and CDR2 is SVGEGT in the germline V gene. This CDR3 has 14 amino acids. V lost 4 bases to trimming and J lost 0 bases, with 6 bases between them.

This chain uses TRBV9 with TRBJ1-1, with D tentatively TRBD1 (6 bases). Germline lookup yields CDR1 SGDLS and CDR2 YYNGEE. V dropped 0 bases and J dropped 4 bases, with 10 bases sitting between them. The CDR3 contains 14 residues. Here the CDR3 DNA reads TGTGCCAGCAGCGTAGTGGAAGGGGGCACTGAAGCTTTCTTT. It translates to CASSVVEGGTEAFF.

This chain uses TRBV2 with TRBJ2-7; 8 bases line up with TRBD1. CDR1 and CDR2 from the germline V gene are SNHLY and FYNNEI. With V trimmed by 6 bases and J by 7 bases, 17 bases remained unmatched. CDR3 size: 16 residues. The CDR3: CASRPYQGALLLEQYV. The CDR3 DNA reads TGTGCCAGCAGACCTTACCAGGGGGCCCTTCTCCTAGAGCAGTACGTC.

The chain carries TRBV29-1 and TRBJ1-1; D gene ambiguous. V lost 7 bases, J lost 1 base, and 16 bases lay in between. Germline V CDR1 and CDR2: SQVTM, ANQGSEA. CDR3 length equals 14 residues. CDR3 DNA: TGCAGCGCCCCAGTGGCGGGGTCGAACACTGAAGCTTTCTTT. Encoded protein: CSAPVAGSNTEAFF.

The V call is TRBV13, the J call TRBJ2-4, with D unclear. The CDR3 totals 15 residues. CDR1 PRHDT and CDR2 FYEKMQ come from the germline V gene (reference sequence). The V and J ends lost 4 bases and 0 bases respectively, with 10 bases between them. The CDR3 is CASSSGRVAKNIQYF. The DNA of the CDR3 is TGTGCCAGCAGCTCAGGACGGGTAGCCAAAAACATTCAGTACTTC.

The chain couples TRBV30 to TRBJ2-3; perhaps TRBD2 as D (6 bases). This CDR3 is built from 14 residues. CDR1 and CDR2 (germline): GTSNPN, SVGIG (reference sequence). Trimming removed 5 bases from V and 0 bases from J, with 12 bases in between. The CDR3 sequence: CAWGGGTSTDTQYF. The CDR3 region has the DNA TGTGCCTGGGGCGGAGGGACTAGCACAGATACGCAGTATTTT.

The chain is built from TRBV7-2 and TRBJ2-2; D is uncertain. V lost 5 bases and J 6 bases, leaving 16 bases between the germline ends. This CDR3 is built from 15 residues. Germline CDR1 SGHTA, CDR2 FQGNSA. As DNA, the CDR3 is TGTGCCAGCAGCCCCTTCGTTAATTTCGCCGGGGAGCTGTTTTTT. Protein sequence: CASSPFVNFAGELFF. Using reference TRBV7-2 and TRBJ2-2 for the parts outside the CDR3, the full variable domain is GAGVSQSPSNKVTEKGKDVELRCDPISGHTALYWYRQSLGQGLEFLIYFQGNSAPDKSGLPSDRFSAERTGGSVSTLTIQRTQQEDSAVYLCASSPFVNFAGELFFGEGSRLTVL.

This chain connects TRBV10-3 to TRBJ2-6; D is possibly TRBD1 (6 bases). This CDR3 is built from 15 residues. The V end was cut by 4 bases, the J end by 0 bases, with 7 bases between. The germline V gene encodes CDR1 ENHRY and CDR2 SYGVKD. In nucleotides, the CDR3 is TGTGCCATCAGTGCGGACAGCTCTGGGGCCAACGTCCTGACTTTC. It is translated as CAISADSSGANVLTF.

This rearrangement joins TRBV19 to TRBJ1-5, with 9 bases aligning to TRBD1. This CDR3 is built from 13 residues. Germline V gives CDR1 LNHDA, CDR2 SQIVND (reference sequence). V shed 7 bases, J shed 9 bases, and the junction held 7 bases outside the gene matches. CDR3 in DNA: TGTGCCAGTAACACAGGGGGCGTGCGGCCCCAGCATTTT. Its translation is CASNTGGVRPQHF.

The chain recombines TRBV19 with TRBJ1-2; 8 nucleotides align to TRBD1. Germline-derived CDR1 and CDR2 are LNHDA and SQIVND (reference sequence). Unmatched junction bases numbered 12, after V lost 7 bases and J lost 5 bases. CDR3 length equals 15 residues. The DNA for the CDR3 is TGTGCCAGTACCCCTCGGGGGACAGGAACTTATGGCTACACCTTC. It specifies CASTPRGTGTYGYTF.